A selection of T cell receptor beta chains follows, all from one sample in a study of CD8 T cells in ankylosing spondylitis. TCRdb re-analysed the 5' RACE reads in MiXCR, keeping a single row per CDR3 protein. The table has approximately 550,000 distinct CDR3 sequences, roughly 12% seen once. Material for sequencing was blood, either unsorted or a sorted T cell fraction (not recorded which). These receptors originate from a male donor with ankylosing spondylitis. CDR3s leave out the opening cysteine and the closing phenylalanine or tryptophan. Fields, in order: CDR3 length, V gene, CDR3 protein.

length: 13; V: TRBV20-1; CDR3: SASHPSGPGETQY
length: 12; V: TRBV18; CDR3: ASSPDRVDQPQH
length: 10; V: TRBV24-1; CDR3: ATSDSGYEQF
length: 11; V: TRBV11-2; CDR3: ASTRLGTGELF
length: 15; V: TRBV14; CDR3: ASSQDEPGQPTGELF
length: 13; V: TRBV6-1; CDR3: ASSDRGISNQPQH
length: 11; V: TRBV20-1; CDR3: SGWGLQQETQY
length: 12; V: TRBV5-6; CDR3: ASSSPGRGDTQY
length: 13; V: TRBV7-9; CDR3: ASSPTGGQGNEQF
length: 11; V: TRBV20-1; CDR3: SAEQGRGTEAF
length: 14; V: TRBV5-5; CDR3: ASSPLTGGRTGELF
length: 11; V: TRBV12-3/TRBV12-4; CDR3: TCGGGAGTEAF
length: 13; V: TRBV24-1; CDR3: ATSDPGQGYEKLF
length: 13; V: TRBV3-1; CDR3: ASSQFRGLGQPQH
length: 13; V: TRBV21-1; CDR3: ASSKFLAGKETQY
length: 13; V: TRBV7-2; CDR3: ASSAQGALNTEAF
length: 12; V: TRBV7-9; CDR3: ASSFPQGDEKLF
length: 13; V: TRBV11-2; CDR3: ASSSNPGQGAEAF
length: 13; V: TRBV20-1; CDR3: SARSGTGVADTQY
length: 11; V: TRBV29-1; CDR3: SVVGRATDTQY
length: 13; V: TRBV12-3/TRBV12-4; CDR3: ASSSPMEGGETQY
length: 13; V: TRBV24-1; CDR3: ATSDPGPLQETQY
length: 10; V: TRBV5-1; CDR3: ASSLNAEGYT
length: 10; V: TRBV20-1; CDR3: SATRTNTEAF
length: 13; V: TRBV11-3; CDR3: ASSTRDSLYNEQF
length: 13; V: TRBV3-1; CDR3: ASSSPGGEYNEQF
length: 13; V: TRBV7-7; CDR3: ASARDRGHYNEQF
length: 11; V: TRBV29-1; CDR3: SAQGSGANVLT
length: 13; V: TRBV11-2; CDR3: ASSLGYRGRDEQY
length: 9; V: TRBV12-3/TRBV12-4; CDR3: ASSLSGWEF
length: 13; V: TRBV5-1; CDR3: ASSGGLAGEWEQF
length: 12; V: TRBV27; CDR3: ASSPWAGQNIQY
length: 13; V: TRBV5-4; CDR3: ASSLAGTGGTEAF
length: 14; V: TRBV20-1; CDR3: SASAFMSRSTDTQY
length: 15; V: TRBV5-5; CDR3: ASSFKEAAFFTDTQY
length: 9; V: TRBV19; CDR3: AARGYGELF
length: 9; V: TRBV11-1; CDR3: ASSSTETQY
length: 11; V: TRBV12-3/TRBV12-4; CDR3: ASSREVSTEAF
length: 16; V: TRBV19; CDR3: ASSRRAGKRTSTDTQY
length: 12; V: TRBV5-6; CDR3: AISPGLVSYEQY
length: 11; V: TRBV3-1; CDR3: ASSRTDGNIQY
length: 10; V: TRBV11-2; CDR3: ASSRVGNEQF
length: 14; V: TRBV11-2; CDR3: ASSPIRAGGPRELF
length: 12; V: TRBV2; CDR3: ASSEGEGNYEQY
length: 14; V: TRBV25-1; CDR3: ASSDHRESGLRGYT
length: 11; V: TRBV12-3/TRBV12-4; CDR3: ASRTGAAGELF
length: 11; V: TRBV20-1; CDR3: SGGLGGYQPQH
length: 11; V: TRBV27; CDR3: ASSLNREDTQY
length: 11; V: TRBV24-1; CDR3: ATSRGNTAEQF
length: 13; V: TRBV18; CDR3: ASSPSRGSSYEQY
length: 13; V: TRBV27; CDR3: ASSFRDPGSTEAF
length: 11; V: TRBV20-1; CDR3: SASRQGGEKLF
length: 13; V: TRBV12-3/TRBV12-4; CDR3: ASSSSVGQGGHQY
length: 12; V: TRBV12-3/TRBV12-4; CDR3: ASLTGAIPNEQF
length: 13; V: TRBV21-1; CDR3: ASSTRTTCNNEQF